The sequence of this T cell receptor beta chain was determined in a study of blood T cells in healthy people across ages. It was with a sample-barcoded 5' primer and a J-beta primer mix that a second PCR of about 6 to 12 cycles was run. TCRdb processed the 5' RACE reads anew with MiXCR; each CDR3 protein has one entry. The sample records about 1.4 million distinct CDR3 sequences, approximately 59% being singletons. The CDR3 extends over 13 amino acids. V gave up 6 bases and J gave up 9 bases; unmatched junction bases: 6. Germline lookup yields CDR1 MDHEN and CDR2 SYDVKM. The gene calls are TRBV28 and TRBJ2-1, with 9 bases identical to TRBD2. The sample taken for sequencing was blood. This TCR was recovered from a man between 18 and 35 years old in good health. The chain's CDR3 is CASRASGDSEQFF. The DNA for the CDR3 is TGTGCCAGCAGAGCTAGCGGGGACAGTGAGCAGTTCTTC. Combining the CDR3 with reference TRBV28 and TRBJ2-1 gives the whole variable domain DVKVTQSSRYLVKRTGEKVFLECVQDMDHENMFWYRQDPGLGLRLIYFSYDVKMKEKGDIPEGYSVSREKKERFSLILESASTNQTSMYLCASRASGDSEQFFGPGTRLTVL.